Each of the 18 T cell receptor beta chains below was sequenced from the same sample in a study of cytomegalovirus exposure and HLA in healthy donors. 13 Jbeta primers and 60 Vbeta primers were used for the PCR. Repertoires were generated with immunoSEQ multiplex PCR, while TCRdb's copy carries only in-frame clones and drops some. The table includes about 150,000 clones, 82% detected once. The sample taken for sequencing was PBMCs. These receptors were obtained from a woman in her fifties or sixties in good health and CMV-seropositive.

This chain joins TRBV7-8 and TRBJ2-5; the D gene is possibly TRBD2 (5 bases). With 2 bases removed from V and 10 bases from J, the gap between germline ends came to 8 bases. Germline lookup yields CDR1 SGHVS and CDR2 FQNEAQ. The CDR3 totals 11 residues. The chain's CDR3 is CASSLQEGQYF. CDR3 sequence (DNA): TGTGCCAGCAGCTTACAAGAGGGCCAGTACTTC.

V gene TRBV14 combines with J gene TRBJ1-1, with a possible D match to TRBD1 (5 bases). The CDR3 sequence is 14 residues long. CDR1 and CDR2 (germline): SGHDN, FVKESK. V was shortened by 5 bases and J by 4 bases, with 14 bases between the two germline ends. The CDR3 loop reads CASSYSGRGTEAFF. CDR3 DNA: TGTGCCAGCAGCTACTCCGGGAGGGGCACTGAAGCTTTCTTT.

This chain joins TRBV11-2 and TRBJ1-6, with D possibly TRBD1 on 6 matching bases. V was clipped by 1 base and J by 6 bases, with 10 bases between them. The CDR3 has 15 amino acids. CDR1 is SGHAT and CDR2 is FQNNGV in the germline V gene. CDR3 nucleotide sequence: TGTGCCAGCAGCTTAGCAGGGGCTGGTAATTCACCCCTCCACTTT. It is translated as CASSLAGAGNSPLHF. Full variable domain (outside the CDR3, taken from reference TRBV11-2 and TRBJ1-6): EAGVAQSPRYKIIEKRQSVAFWCNPISGHATLYWYQQILGQGPKLLIQFQNNGVVDDSQLPKDRFSAERLKGVDSTLKIQPAKLEDSAVYLCASSLAGAGNSPLHFGNGTRLTVT.

The chain joins TRBV5-5 to TRBJ2-7; TRBD1 might be the D (10 bases). Germline V gene lookup returns CDR1 SGHKS and CDR2 YYEKEE (reference sequence). This CDR3 is built from 18 residues. Trimming took off 2 bases at V and 0 bases at J, with 21 bases between the two ends. Written as DNA, the CDR3 is TGTGCCAGCAGCTTCGGGACAGGGGTAGCGGGGGTCTCCTACGAGCAGTACTTC. Its protein is CASSFGTGVAGVSYEQYF.

The rearrangement links TRBV6-5 to TRBJ2-1, with D possibly TRBD2 on 5 matching bases. CDR3 length: 13 amino acids. Trimming shortened V by 2 bases and J by 10 bases, and 12 bases separated the two germline ends. In germline, CDR1 is MNHEY, CDR2 SVGAGI. In DNA form, the CDR3 reads TGTGCCAGCAGTTACGGATTATCGGGGGAGCAGTTCTTC. Residues: CASSYGLSGEQFF.

This chain uses TRBV5-6 with TRBJ1-2; D gene uncertain. The V end was cut by 3 bases, the J end by 2 bases, with 8 bases between. Germline-derived CDR1 and CDR2 are SGHDT and YYEEEE. There are 13 residues in the CDR3. The CDR3 reads CASSSHTNYGYTF. The CDR3 nucleotides are TGTGCCAGCAGCTCACACACAAACTATGGCTACACCTTC.

V gene TRBV7-9 combines with J gene TRBJ2-2; 7 bases line up with TRBD2. The CDR3 has 15 residues. CDR1 and CDR2 (germline): SEHNR, FQNEAQ (reference sequence). The trim removed 3 bases at V and 5 bases at J, leaving 6 bases unmatched. CDR3 in amino acids: CASSFGRARTGELFF. CDR3 coding DNA: TGTGCCAGCAGCTTTGGGAGGGCCAGGACCGGGGAGCTGTTTTTT.

This chain links TRBV6-6 with TRBJ2-7; D is possibly TRBD1 (5 bases). V was trimmed by 6 bases and J by 0 bases, leaving 12 bases between them. The CDR3 is 14 residues long. Germline-derived CDR1 and CDR2 are MNHNY and SVGAGI (reference sequence). This CDR3 reads CASSLDSLSYEQYF. The DNA for the CDR3 is TGTGCCAGCAGCCTCGACAGTCTCTCCTACGAGCAGTACTTC.

The chain couples TRBV19 to TRBJ1-2; D is ambiguous. V was cut by 3 bases and J by 8 bases, with 16 bases left in between. The CDR3 sequence is 14 residues long. In germline, CDR1 is LNHDA, CDR2 SQIVND (reference sequence). The CDR3 sequence: CASSIVGRGKGYTF. The CDR3 DNA sequence: TGTGCCAGTAGTATTGTGGGGAGAGGAAAAGGCTACACCTTC. Full variable domain (rest looked up from reference TRBV19 and TRBJ1-2): DGGITQSPKYLFRKEGQNVTLSCEQNLNHDAMYWYRQDPGQGLRLIYYSQIVNDFQKGDIAEGYSVSREKKESFPLTVTSAQKNPTAFYLCASSIVGRGKGYTFGSGTRLTVV.

The V and J genes are TRBV2 and TRBJ2-3, with 8 bases fitting TRBD2. V was clipped by 0 bases and J by 0 bases; unmatched bases: 2. CDR3 length: 16 residues. CDR1 and CDR2 from the germline V gene are SNHLY and FYNNEI. The CDR3 here is CASSEAGGVSTDTQYF. In nucleotides, the CDR3 is TGTGCCAGCAGTGAAGCCGGGGGGGTCAGCACAGATACGCAGTATTTT.

V is TRBV5-8 and J is TRBJ1-6; D ambiguous. Germline V lookup: CDR1 SGHTS, CDR2 YDEGEE. With 4 bases removed from V and 11 bases from J, the gap between germline ends came to 10 bases. This CDR3 has 12 residues. The CDR3 DNA reads TGTGCCAGCAGCCATCGACGGGCACCCCTCCACTTT. It yields the protein CASSHRRAPLHF.

This clone has a single count. J is TRBJ2-1 and V is TRBV20-1; D ambiguous. The germline CDR1 and CDR2 sequences are DFQATT and SNEGSKA (reference sequence). The CDR3 has 10 amino acids. The germline V and J ends were trimmed by 1 base and 13 bases, with 8 bases remaining between them. DNA for the CDR3: TGCAGTGCTAGAGGTGCCCTACAGTTCTTC. It encodes CSARGALQFF.

The chain carries TRBV27 and TRBJ2-1; 7 bases are a match to TRBD1. Germline V gives CDR1 MNHEY, CDR2 SMNVEV (reference sequence). Losses at the gene ends were 8 bases for V and 6 bases for J; bases not matched to a gene: 13. The CDR3 is 15 amino acids. The CDR3 sequence is CASGTFSTGANEQFF. The CDR3 DNA reads as TGTGCCAGCGGGACCTTTTCTACAGGGGCCAATGAGCAGTTCTTC.

The chain uses TRBV11-2 and TRBJ1-4; D call uncertain. The germline V gene has CDR1 SGHAT and CDR2 FQNNGV. V dropped 5 bases and J dropped 0 bases, with 10 bases sitting between them. The CDR3 is made up of 15 amino acids. CDR3 loop: CASSPLEATNEKLFF. In DNA, the CDR3 is TGTGCCAGCAGCCCCCTCGAGGCAACTAATGAAAAACTGTTTTTT.

In its sample, this clone was seen once. The genes are TRBV29-1 and TRBJ2-3; D not certain. The CDR3 consists of 12 residues. CDR1 and CDR2 from the germline V gene are SQVTM and ANQGSEA. Trimming removed 1 base at V and 1 base at J, with 3 bases between. The DNA for the CDR3 is TGCAGCGTTGAAGTAGGCACAGATACGCAGTATTTT. It codes for CSVEVGTDTQYF.

This clone was seen a few times. The genes are TRBV13 and TRBJ1-1; possible D gene TRBD1, 6 bases. This CDR3 region has 15 residues. Germline V gene data show CDR1 as PRHDT and CDR2 as FYEKMQ (reference sequence). V shed 3 bases and J shed 0 bases, with 11 bases lying between them. The CDR3 spells CASSFIDRLNTEAFF. CDR3 DNA sequence: TGTGCCAGCAGCTTTATTGACAGGTTGAACACTGAAGCTTTCTTT.

This clone was counted only a few times. The chain has TRBV27 and TRBJ1-5; 7 positions agree with TRBD1. Germline trimming cut 5 bases from V and 0 bases from J; bases unmatched to any gene: 25. CDR1 MNHEY and CDR2 SMNVEV come from the germline V gene (reference sequence). This CDR3 comprises 22 residues. CDR3 nucleotide sequence: TGTGCCAGCAGTCCCTACTTCGAAACAGGGGTAGTGGGGACCCATAGCAATCAGCCCCAGCATTTT. Translated, it gives CASSPYFETGVVGTHSNQPQHF.

The chain is built from TRBV6-1 and TRBJ1-1; no definite D call. V was cut by 7 bases and J by 1 base, with 10 bases left in between. The CDR3 is 13 amino acids. Germline V gives CDR1 MNHNS, CDR2 SASEGT. The CDR3 region is CASTTKWNTEAFF. As DNA, the CDR3 is TGTGCCAGCACTACGAAATGGAACACTGAAGCTTTCTTT.